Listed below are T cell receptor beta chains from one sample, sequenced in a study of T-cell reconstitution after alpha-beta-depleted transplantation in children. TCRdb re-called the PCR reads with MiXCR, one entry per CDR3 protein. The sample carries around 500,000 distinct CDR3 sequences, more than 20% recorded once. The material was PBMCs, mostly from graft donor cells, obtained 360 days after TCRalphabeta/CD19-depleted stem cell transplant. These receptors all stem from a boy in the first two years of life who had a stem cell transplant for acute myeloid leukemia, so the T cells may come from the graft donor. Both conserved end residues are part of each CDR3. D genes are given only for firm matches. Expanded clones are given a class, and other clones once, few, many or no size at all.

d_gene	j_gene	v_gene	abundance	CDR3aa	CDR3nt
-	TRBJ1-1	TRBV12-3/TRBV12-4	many	CASSLRTGPQDAEAFF	TGTGCCAGCAGTCTCCGGACGGGACCTCAGGACGCTGAAGCTTTCTTT
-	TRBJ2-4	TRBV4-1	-	CASSQAGSVKNIQYF	TGCGCCAGCAGCCAAGCTGGGTCCGTAAAAAACATTCAGTACTTC
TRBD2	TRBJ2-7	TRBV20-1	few	CSASDRGGAHYEQYF	TGCAGTGCTAGTGACCGCGGGGGGGCCCACTACGAGCAGTACTTC
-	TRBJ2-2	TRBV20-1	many	CSARVPSGANTGELFF	TGCAGTGCTAGAGTCCCATCGGGAGCGAACACCGGGGAGCTGTTTTTT
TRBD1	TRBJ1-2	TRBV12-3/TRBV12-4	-	CASRTGQEDGYTF	TGTGCCAGCCGTACGGGACAGGAGGATGGCTACACCTTC
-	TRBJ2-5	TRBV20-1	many	CSATRDSRTLQETQYF	TGCAGTGCCACCCGGGACTCACGTACCCTCCAAGAGACCCAGTACTTC
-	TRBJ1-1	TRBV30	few	CAWTDGPNTEAFF	TGTGCCTGGACTGACGGGCCGAACACTGAAGCTTTCTTT
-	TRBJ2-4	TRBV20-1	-	CSARGLQGAKNIQYF	TGCAGTGCTAGAGGACTACAGGGCGCCAAAAACATTCAGTACTTC
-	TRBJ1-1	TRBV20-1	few	CSAGRGPMNTEAFF	TGCAGTGCTGGGCGGGGACCCATGAACACTGAAGCTTTCTTT
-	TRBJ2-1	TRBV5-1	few	CASTTLQGYNEQFF	TGCGCCAGCACGACTCTCCAGGGTTACAATGAGCAGTTCTTC
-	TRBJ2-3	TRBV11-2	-	CASSLVGSGGATTDTQYF	TGTGCCAGCAGCCTAGTTGGTTCCGGGGGTGCAACCACAGATACGCAGTATTTT
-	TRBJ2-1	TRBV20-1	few	CSARGGPGGEIDEQFF	TGCAGTGCTAGGGGGGGCCCGGGGGGTGAAATCGATGAGCAGTTCTTC
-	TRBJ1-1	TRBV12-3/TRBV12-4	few	CASRGIEGRRGTEAFF	TGTGCCAGCCGTGGTATTGAGGGGCGTCGGGGCACTGAAGCTTTCTTT
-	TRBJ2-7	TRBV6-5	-	CASSRWKDEQYF	TGTGCCAGCAGCCGTTGGAAGGACGAGCAGTACTTC
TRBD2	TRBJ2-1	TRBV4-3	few	CASSQDRLAWSGVEQFF	TGCGCCAGCAGCCAAGATCGACTAGCGTGGTCGGGGGTTGAGCAGTTCTTC
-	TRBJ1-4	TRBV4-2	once	CASSQGGEKLFF	TGTGCCAGCAGCCAAGGAGGGGAAAAACTGTTTTTT
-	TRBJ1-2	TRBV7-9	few	CASSLDSGQYYGYTF	TGTGCCAGCAGCTTAGATAGTGGACAGTACTATGGCTACACCTTC
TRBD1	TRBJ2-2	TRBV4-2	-	CASSQWGTGANTGELFF	TGTGCCAGCAGCCAATGGGGGACAGGAGCGAACACCGGGGAGCTGTTTTTT
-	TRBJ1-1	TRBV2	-	CASSVMGRGNTEAFF	TGTGCCAGCAGTGTAATGGGCAGGGGGAACACTGAAGCTTTCTTT
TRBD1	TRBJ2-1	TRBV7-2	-	CASSARDRGDEQFF	TGTGCCAGCAGCGCGAGGGACAGGGGGGATGAGCAGTTCTTC
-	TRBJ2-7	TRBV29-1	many	CSVKGGLSYEQYF	TGCAGCGTTAAAGGGGGGCTCTCCTACGAGCAGTACTTC
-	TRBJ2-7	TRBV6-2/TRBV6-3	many	CASSYSSVEQYF	TGTGCCAGCAGTTACTCGTCGGTGGAGCAGTACTTC
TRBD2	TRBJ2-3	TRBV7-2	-	CASSLGSTSGGNTQYF	TGTGCCAGCAGCTTAGGGAGTACTAGCGGGGGTAATACGCAGTATTTT
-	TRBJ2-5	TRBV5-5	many	CASSFGPREETQYF	TGTGCCAGCAGCTTCGGCCCAAGAGAAGAGACCCAGTACTTC
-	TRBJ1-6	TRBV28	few	CASSLGTEPSPLHF	TGTGCCAGCAGTTTAGGGACCGAGCCTTCACCCCTCCACTTT
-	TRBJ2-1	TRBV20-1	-	CSARQGSRGPSYNEQFF	TGCAGTGCTAGACAGGGTTCCCGGGGGCCTTCCTACAATGAGCAGTTCTTC
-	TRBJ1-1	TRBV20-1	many	CSAREGRGARNTEAFF	TGCAGTGCTAGAGAGGGACGGGGGGCCAGGAACACTGAAGCTTTCTTT
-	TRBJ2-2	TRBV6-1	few	CASSPGTDLPFTGELFF	TGTGCCAGCAGTCCCGGGACGGACCTACCTTTCACCGGGGAGCTGTTTTTT
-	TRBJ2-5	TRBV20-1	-	CSGQRVQETQYF	TGCAGTGGGCAGCGAGTTCAAGAGACCCAGTACTTC
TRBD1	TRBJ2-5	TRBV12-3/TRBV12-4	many	CASNPGQVVQETQYF	TGTGCCAGCAACCCGGGACAGGTGGTACAAGAGACCCAGTACTTC
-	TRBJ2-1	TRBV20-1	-	CSARVPGIYNEQFF	TGCAGTGCTAGAGTTCCAGGGATTTACAATGAGCAGTTCTTC
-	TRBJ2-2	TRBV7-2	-	CASSLFYPSPNTGELFF	TGTGCCAGCAGCTTGTTCTACCCTAGCCCGAACACCGGGGAGCTGTTTTTT
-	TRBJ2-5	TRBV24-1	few	CATSDSSEETQYF	TGTGCCACCAGTGATTCCTCTGAGGAGACCCAGTACTTC
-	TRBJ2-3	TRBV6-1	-	CASSEAQTGSGVTDTQYF	TGTGCCAGCAGTGAAGCCCAAACAGGGTCTGGGGTTACAGATACGCAGTATTTT
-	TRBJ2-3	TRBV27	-	CASSPGSRGTDTQYF	TGTGCCAGCAGTCCGGGTTCGCGAGGCACAGATACGCAGTATTTT
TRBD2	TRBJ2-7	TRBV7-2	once	CASSSQPTSGSYEQYF	TGTGCCAGCAGCTCCCAACCGACTAGCGGTTCCTACGAGCAGTACTTC
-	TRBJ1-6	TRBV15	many	CATSRDPQGSPLHF	TGTGCCACCAGCAGAGATCCCCAGGGATCACCCCTCCACTTT
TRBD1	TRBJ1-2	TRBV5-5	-	CASSVYRGLNYGYTF	TGTGCCAGCAGCGTGTACAGGGGATTGAACTATGGCTACACCTTC
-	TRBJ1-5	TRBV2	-	CASSDDGQPQHF	TGTGCCAGCAGTGATGATGGTCAGCCCCAGCATTTT
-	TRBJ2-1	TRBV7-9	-	CASSRWAINEQFF	TGTGCCAGCAGCCGGTGGGCCATCAATGAGCAGTTCTTC
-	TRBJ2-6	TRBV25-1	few	CASSNSRGANVLTF	TGTGCCAGCAGTAACAGCCGGGGGGCCAACGTCCTGACTTTC
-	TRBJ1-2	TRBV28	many	CASSFGGGLSYGYTF	TGTGCCAGCAGTTTCGGGGGAGGCCTGTCCTATGGCTACACCTTC
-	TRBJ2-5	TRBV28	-	CASSLEGEETQYF	TGTGCCAGCAGTTTAGAAGGGGAGGAGACCCAGTACTTC
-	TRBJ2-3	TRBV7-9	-	CASSGAGYRTDTQYF	TGTGCCAGCAGCGGCGCGGGGTATCGCACAGATACGCAGTATTTT
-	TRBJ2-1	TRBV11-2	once	CASSPRHLGLVNEQFF	TGTGCCAGCAGCCCGCGACATTTGGGACTTGTTAATGAGCAGTTCTTC
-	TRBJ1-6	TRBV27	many	CASSSDFNSPLHF	TGTGCCAGCAGTTCCGATTTTAATTCACCCCTCCACTTT
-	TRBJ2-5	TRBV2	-	CASRTKTQYF	TGTGCCAGTCGGACGAAGACCCAGTACTTC
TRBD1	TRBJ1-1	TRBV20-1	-	CSARKQGAAEAFF	TGCAGTGCTAGGAAACAGGGGGCGGCTGAAGCTTTCTTT
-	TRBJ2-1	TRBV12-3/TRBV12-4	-	CASCLAVRLGLHDNEQFF	TGTGCCAGCTGTTTAGCGGTCAGGTTGGGACTCCACGACAATGAGCAGTTCTTC
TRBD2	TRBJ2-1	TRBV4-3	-	CASSQAPRLAGSYNEQFF	TGCGCCAGCAGCCAAGCGCCCAGACTAGCGGGCTCCTACAATGAGCAGTTCTTC
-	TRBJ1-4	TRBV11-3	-	CASSLVGGLLATNEKLFF	TGTGCCAGCAGCTTAGTCGGGGGCCTACTCGCAACTAATGAAAAACTGTTTTTT
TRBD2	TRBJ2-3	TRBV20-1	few	CSARAQRGATDTQYF	TGCAGTGCTAGAGCACAGCGGGGAGCCACAGATACGCAGTATTTT
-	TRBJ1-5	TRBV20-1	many	CSAPPEGRDQPQHF	TGCAGTGCCCCCCCCGAGGGGCGGGATCAGCCCCAGCATTTT
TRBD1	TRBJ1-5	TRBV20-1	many	CSAIRTGSQPQHF	TGCAGTGCTATCCGGACAGGGAGTCAGCCCCAGCATTTT
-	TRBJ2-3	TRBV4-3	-	CASSQDTEGSDTQYF	TGCGCCAGCAGCCAAGATACGGAGGGTTCAGATACGCAGTATTTT
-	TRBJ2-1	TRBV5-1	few	CASSLAIGGRYNEQFF	TGCGCCAGCAGCTTGGCCATCGGGGGAAGGTACAATGAGCAGTTCTTC
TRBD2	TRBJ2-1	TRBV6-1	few	CASSAGGPLSYNEQFF	TGTGCCAGCAGTGCGGGGGGGCCTCTGAGCTACAATGAGCAGTTCTTC